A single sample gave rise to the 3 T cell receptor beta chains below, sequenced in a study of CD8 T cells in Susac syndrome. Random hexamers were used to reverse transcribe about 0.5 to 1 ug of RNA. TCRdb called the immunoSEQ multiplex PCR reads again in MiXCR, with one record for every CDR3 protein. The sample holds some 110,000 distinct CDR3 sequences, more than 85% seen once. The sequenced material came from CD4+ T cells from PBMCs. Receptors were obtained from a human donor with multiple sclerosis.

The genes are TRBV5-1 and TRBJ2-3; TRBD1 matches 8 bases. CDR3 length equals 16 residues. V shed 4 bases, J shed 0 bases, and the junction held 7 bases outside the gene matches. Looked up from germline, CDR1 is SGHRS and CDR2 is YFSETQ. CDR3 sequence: CASSTAGGLSTDTQYF. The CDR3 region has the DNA TGCGCCAGCAGCACCGCAGGGGGCTTGAGCACAGATACGCAGTATTTT.

CDR3 region: CASSPSIGVSNQPQHF. The CDR3 DNA is TGTGCCAGCTCACCAAGTATAGGGGTTAGCAATCAGCCCCAGCATTTT. The V and J genes are TRBV18 and TRBJ1-5, with a weak D call TRBD1 (5 bases). V lost 2 bases and J lost 0, with 11 bases in between. This CDR3 comprises 16 residues. Germline CDR1 is KGHSH and CDR2 is LQKENI.

The CDR3 bases are TGTGCCTGGAGTCTGCGGACAGGCCGCCATGAAAAACTGTTTTTT. Translated: CAWSLRTGRHEKLFF. This chain uses TRBV30 with TRBJ1-4; TRBD1 matches at 7 bases. Germline CDR1 is GTSNPN and CDR2 is SVGIG (reference sequence). The length of the CDR3 is 15 residues. With V trimmed by 2 bases and J by 6 bases, 9 bases remained unmatched.